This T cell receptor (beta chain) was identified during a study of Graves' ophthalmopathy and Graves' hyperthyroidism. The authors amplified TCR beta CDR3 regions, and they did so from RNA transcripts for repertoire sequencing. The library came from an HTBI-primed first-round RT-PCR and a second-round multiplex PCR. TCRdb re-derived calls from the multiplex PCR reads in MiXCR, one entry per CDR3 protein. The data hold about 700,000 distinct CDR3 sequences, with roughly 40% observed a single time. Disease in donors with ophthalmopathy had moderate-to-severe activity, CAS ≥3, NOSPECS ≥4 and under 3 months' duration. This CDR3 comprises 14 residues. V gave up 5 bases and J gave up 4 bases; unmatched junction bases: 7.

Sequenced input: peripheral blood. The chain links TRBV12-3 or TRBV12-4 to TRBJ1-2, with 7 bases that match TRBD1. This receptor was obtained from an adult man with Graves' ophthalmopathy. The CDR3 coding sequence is TGTGCCAGCAGTACCGGGACAGTTCTCTATGGCTACACCTTC. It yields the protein CASSTGTVLYGYTF.